A single TCR beta chain is shown here with its context. Its antigen is undetermined. The CDR3 has 13 residues. The V end was cut by 6 bases, the J end by 5 bases, with 13 bases between. Researchers amplified the TCR beta CDR3 regions from RNA transcripts. First-round RT-PCR targeting the TCR CDR3 was performed with the HTBI primer set. Each CDR3 protein gets one entry after TCRdb re-called the multiplex PCR reads with MiXCR. The table lists 450,000 to 700,000 distinct CDR3 sequences, more than 45% of them singletons. The sample is drawn from a study of T cells in Graves' hyperthyroidism and ophthalmopathy. Study-wide results and caveats: In the blood, most expanded thyroid clonotypes above 0.001 appeared as well. Model-based prediction identified ophthalmopathy a median around seven months prior to its onset.

Exclusion followed for patients with uncontrolled infection, other autoimmune disease, pregnancy or lactation. Sample: peripheral blood or thyroid tissue (not recorded which). The source is an adult woman with Graves' disease, either hyperthyroidism or ophthalmopathy (not recorded which). This rearrangement joins TRBV12-3 or TRBV12-4 to TRBJ2-5; D might be TRBD2 (6 bases). The CDR3 is CASRGGTGETQYF. In nucleotides, the CDR3 is TGTGCCAGCAGGGGCGGGACGGGCGAGACCCAGTACTTC.